These T cell receptor beta chains were read from a single sample in a study of blood T cells in healthy people across ages. Using its own MiXCR run on the 5' RACE reads, TCRdb lists one record per CDR3 protein. This table has hundreds of thousands of distinct CDR3 sequences, around 41% appearing once. Sequencing input: blood. The receptor set was obtained from a man older than 75 in good health. Each CDR3 is given with its conserved first and last residue. Fields, in order: V gene, clone size, J gene, D gene, CDR3 DNA, CDR3 protein. The D gene is left open where the match is weak. A clone size is listed for some rows: how often the clone was seen (once, few, many), or a class if it is expanded.

TRBV20-1	-	TRBJ2-1	-	TGCAGTGCTAGAGAGGCGGCACAACTAAGCTCCTACAATGAGCAGTTCTTC	CSAREAAQLSSYNEQFF
TRBV5-1	few	TRBJ2-2	-	TGCGCCAGCAGCTTGTACAGGGTAGACACCGGGGAGCTGTTTTTT	CASSLYRVDTGELFF
TRBV20-1	-	TRBJ1-1	-	TGCAGTGCTAGATTCCGCTTACGTCTACCTGAAGCTTTCTTT	CSARFRLRLPEAFF
TRBV3-1	-	TRBJ1-2	-	TGTGCCAGCAGCCAAGCCAGGGGCGGGTATGGCTACACCTTC	CASSQARGGYGYTF
TRBV4-2	-	TRBJ1-6	-	TGTGCCAGCAGCCGCGGGACGGTAGGGGATTCACCCCTCCACTTT	CASSRGTVGDSPLHF
TRBV10-3	few	TRBJ1-5	TRBD1	TGTGCCATCCACTCGGGACAGAGGGTCTTTCAGCCCCAGCATTTT	CAIHSGQRVFQPQHF
TRBV4-1	many	TRBJ1-2	-	TGCGCCAGCAGCCAGACCGGACAAGCTAACTATGGCTACACCTTC	CASSQTGQANYGYTF
TRBV29-1	-	TRBJ1-4	-	TGCAGCGCCGGGGGGTTAACTAATGAAAAACTGTTTTTT	CSAGGLTNEKLFF
TRBV29-1	-	TRBJ2-1	TRBD2	TGCAGCGCCCAGAGACTAGCGGGGGGGAGGAATGAGCAGTTCTTC	CSAQRLAGGRNEQFF
TRBV6-4	-	TRBJ2-1	TRBD2	TGTGCCAGCAGTGACACTCACCGAGCGGGGTACAATGAGCAGTTCTTC	CASSDTHRAGYNEQFF
TRBV9	few	TRBJ1-2	-	TGTGCCAGCAGCGTAGGAGTGGGTGGCTACACCTTC	CASSVGVGGYTF
TRBV5-1	many	TRBJ2-5	TRBD2	TGCGCCAGCAGCGAGGGGACTAGCGGATACAATGAGCAGTACTTC	CASSEGTSGYNEQYF
TRBV6-5	once	TRBJ1-2	-	TGTGCCAGCAGTTCCCGGTTGGGTGATCGGACAGCGCAATATGGCTACACCTTC	CASSSRLGDRTAQYGYTF
TRBV6-2/TRBV6-3	few	TRBJ2-1	TRBD2	TGTGCCAGCAGTTCCGGACTAGCGAGTAACAATGAGCAGTTCTTC	CASSSGLASNNEQFF
TRBV18	-	TRBJ2-3	TRBD1	TGTGCCAGCTCACCGGACAGGAATAGGGATACGCAGTATTTT	CASSPDRNRDTQYF
TRBV6-5	-	TRBJ2-3	-	TGTGCCAGCAGTCCCGGACATTACACAGATACGCAGTATTTT	CASSPGHYTDTQYF
TRBV6-1	few	TRBJ2-1	TRBD2	TGTGCCGGGGTACAGGGAGCGGGAGGGCCAGGGGAGCAGTTCTTC	CAGVQGAGGPGEQFF
TRBV27	-	TRBJ2-7	-	TGTGCCAGCAGTTTATTGGGGGCGGACAATGAGCAGTACTTC	CASSLLGADNEQYF
TRBV7-2	few	TRBJ2-3	-	TGTGCCAGCAGCCCTGATGGACCGGGTACGCAGTATTTT	CASSPDGPGTQYF
TRBV5-4	few	TRBJ2-7	TRBD1	TGTGCCAGCAGCGCTAGACAGGGTGGCGAGCAGTACTTC	CASSARQGGEQYF
TRBV6-2/TRBV6-3	few	TRBJ2-1	TRBD2	TGTGCCAGCAGGACTAGCGGCTCGAGCTCCTACAATGAGCAGTTCTTC	CASRTSGSSSYNEQFF
TRBV6-2/TRBV6-3	-	TRBJ2-7	-	TGTGCCAGCAGAACCCAGGGGGGAAGATCCTACGAGCAGTACTTC	CASRTQGGRSYEQYF
TRBV6-2/TRBV6-3	once	TRBJ1-1	-	TGTGCCAGCAGTGGGTTCCCTAACACTGAAGCTTTCTTT	CASSGFPNTEAFF
TRBV6-2/TRBV6-3	-	TRBJ1-5	-	TGTGCCAGCAGTTTGATTAGCAATCAGCCCCAGCATTTT	CASSLISNQPQHF
TRBV29-1	-	TRBJ2-5	TRBD1	TGCAGCGGACAGGGGGCGGGAGAGACCCAGTACTTC	CSGQGAGETQYF
TRBV7-3	few	TRBJ2-3	TRBD2	TGTGCCAGCAGCAGGTTCAGCGGGAGTTATACGCAGTATTTT	CASSRFSGSYTQYF
TRBV4-3	-	TRBJ2-1	TRBD1	TGCGCCAGCGGCCAAGGTGCGACAGGGATCTACAATGAGCAGTTCTTC	CASGQGATGIYNEQFF
TRBV3-1	-	TRBJ1-2	-	TGTGCCAGCAGCCAACAGGAGTATGGCTACACCTTC	CASSQQEYGYTF
TRBV3-1	-	TRBJ2-1	TRBD1	TGTGCCAGCAGCCAAACAGGGGTCTTCCAAGAGACCCAGTTCTTC	CASSQTGVFQETQFF
TRBV20-1	few	TRBJ1-5	-	TGCAGTGCTAGAGATCCCAGAGTAAATAGCAATCAGCCCCAGCATTTT	CSARDPRVNSNQPQHF
TRBV4-3	few	TRBJ1-1	-	TGCGCCAGCAGCCAAGATCGGGGCAGGGCGACTGAAGCTTTCTTT	CASSQDRGRATEAFF
TRBV6-5	few	TRBJ2-1	-	TGTGCCAGCAGCTACCAGGGGGGGAACAATGAGCAGTTCTTC	CASSYQGGNNEQFF
TRBV7-2	many	TRBJ2-7	-	TGTGCCAGCAGCTCCGACAGAAACTACGAGCAGTACTTC	CASSSDRNYEQYF
TRBV25-1	-	TRBJ2-7	-	TGTGCCAGCAGTACGACTCAGACCCTAACCTACGAGCAGTACTTC	CASSTTQTLTYEQYF
TRBV2	-	TRBJ1-1	-	TGTGCCACCCTTCTTACAGAGACCCTCACTGAAGCTTTCTTT	CATLLTETLTEAFF
TRBV7-9	many	TRBJ2-1	-	TGTGCCAGCAGCTTATTAGGCGGGACGGGCTCCTACAATGAGCAGTTCTTC	CASSLLGGTGSYNEQFF
TRBV5-1	few	TRBJ2-1	-	TGCGCCAGCAGCTTCCAGGGACCAACAGGACCCCAGGGTTACAATGAGCAGTTCTTC	CASSFQGPTGPQGYNEQFF
TRBV20-1	-	TRBJ2-3	TRBD2	TGCAGTGCCCCAGCTCGGTCGGGAGGGCTAGTTGGAACAGATACGCAGTATTTT	CSAPARSGGLVGTDTQYF
TRBV3-1	-	TRBJ2-6	-	TGTGCCAGCAGCCAAGATCCAACGGGAGCTGCTGGGGCCAACGTCCTGACTTTC	CASSQDPTGAAGANVLTF
TRBV4-3	many	TRBJ2-7	-	TGCGCCAGCAGCCAGGTTATGTCTCCAGGGACCCCCTCCTACGAGCAGTACTTC	CASSQVMSPGTPSYEQYF
TRBV5-1	-	TRBJ1-1	TRBD1	TGCGCCAGCGGACAAGGACAGGGGATGAACACTGAAGCTTTCTTT	CASGQGQGMNTEAFF